This T cell receptor (beta chain) was recovered during a study of memory CD4+ T cells and cytomegalovirus serostatus. The CDR3 runs to 15 residues. V lost 2 bases and J 8 bases, leaving 16 bases between the germline ends. CDR1 SNHLY and CDR2 FYNNEI come from the germline V gene. Study results and limitations: About two fifths of the roughly 160 known CMV-associated TCRbeta sequences appeared in CD4+ memory.

Single viable CD3+CD4+CD8-CD45RO+ cells were sorted as the memory CD4+ T cells. Donors' CMV status reflects serum IgG against pp150, pp28, p38, p52. Data came from immunoSEQ multiplex PCR; TCRdb stores just in-frame clones and leaves some out. Among 50,000 or so clones listed, 70% to 85% were seen once. On this clone: The antigen is not known.

The receptor's source is an adult in good health and CMV-seronegative. The specimen sequenced was memory CD4+ T cells from blood. V usage is TRBV2 and J usage is TRBJ2-1; tentatively, D is TRBD2 (6 bases). The CDR3: CASSELGSGGDEQFF. The CDR3 coding sequence is TGTGCCAGCAGTGAACTTGGCTCCGGCGGGGATGAGCAGTTCTTC.